The entry below describes one TCR beta chain. Its target antigen remains unknown. Base-call qualities are not available, and no considerably larger clone is one nucleotide away. Library generation was performed with the immunoSEQ multiplex PCR assay. For TCR sequencing, RNA was extracted from every sample and reverse transcribed into cDNA to serve as template. SuperScript III was used for first-strand cDNA synthesis, primed with a 2:1 mix of oligo-dT and random hexamers. Amplification bias was assessed with a synthetic immune receptor repertoire, and residual bias was removed computationally. The authors' pipeline ran thus. Raw reads were preprocessed to remove errors, and CDR3 was defined by IMGT conventions from the conserved cysteine to phenylalanine. Clonality was computed as 1 minus the Shannon entropy, with the entropy normalized by log2 of the number of productive unique TCRs. Scalp TCRbeta sequences were cross-referenced with sorted blood CD4 and CD8 repertoires so that the CD4 or CD8 identity of scalp clones could be inferred. Held by TCRdb, this immuneACCESS table contains in-frame sequences only and omits some clones. Under half of the omission traces to an unresolved V gene where checked; the cause of the rest is unknown. V and J calls plus clone size are reproduced from that table; the DNA served to infer D and trimming. This sample is represented by some 170,000 clones; just over 65% of them were singletons. The top ten constitute around 10% of the sample.

This specimen belongs to a study of CD8+ T cells in alopecia areata (dated 2018 in TCRdb). Concerning the study at large: The treated patients took part in an open-label pilot trial in which moderate-to-severe alopecia areata was treated with oral tofacitinib at 5 to 10 mg twice daily. Scalp tissue and sorted CD4+ and CD8+ peripheral blood T cells from patchy and totalis/universalis alopecia areata patients and from healthy controls were covered by human TCRbeta sequencing. The study used high-throughput TCRbeta sequencing to examine T cell clonal expansion in alopecia areata, in both the C3H/HeJ mouse model and human patients. The RNA source kit depended on sample type: the PAXgene miRNA kit for fixed scalp, the miRNeasy kit for PBMCs, and the RNeasy kit for mouse skin. immunoSEQ multiplex PCR using 35 Vbeta forward primers and 13 Jbeta reverse primers was used to amplify TCRbeta CDR3 regions. Scalp clonality was compared among normal scalp (n=4), patchy alopecia areata scalp (n=8), and alopecia totalis/universalis scalp (n=8). Patients on tofacitinib were biopsied at baseline and after 4 and 24 weeks of treatment, and several of the patients also had a later scalp biopsy. Patients received tofacitinib for 6 to 18 months and were then followed off drug for 6 months to check for delayed response and recurrence. Broad study findings and their caveats: Resident alphabeta T cells in normal human skin are also sequenced, complicating scalp TCR repertoire analysis, unlike mouse skin dominated by gammadelta T cells. Shared TCR sequences between patients were less evident than in mice, which may be partly attributable to HLA diversity in the patient population. Higher clonality and more expanded CD8+ clones were observed in lesional scalp than in normal scalp, particularly in alopecia totalis/universalis, a finding suggestive of antigenic drive.

In the paper's terms, the time point label means: baseline before oral tofacitinib. Peripheral blood and lesional scalp punch biopsies were obtained from patients with alopecia areata. PBMCs were separated by density centrifugation and stained for CD3, CD4 and CD8, after which CD4+ and CD8+ T cells were sorted on a FACSAria. The V end loses 1 base and the J end loses 14 bases, and a stretch of 18 bases separates them. CDR1 SGHVS and CDR2 FQNEAQ are derived from the germline V gene. The CDR3 contains 15 residues, cysteine and phenylalanine counted. Only the CDR3 DNA stays, 45 bases, in frame from base 1.

The sequencing here drew on CD8+ T cells sorted from blood, taken at week 0. The TCR originated in a human donor with alopecia areata. This receptor chain uses TRBV7-8 and TRBJ1-6, and the D gene may be TRBD1, 5 bases matching. The CDR3: CASSLVRPTAGTLHF. The DNA sequence is as follows: TGTGCCAGCAGCTTAGTTCGGCCGACAGCTGGAACCCTCCACTTT.